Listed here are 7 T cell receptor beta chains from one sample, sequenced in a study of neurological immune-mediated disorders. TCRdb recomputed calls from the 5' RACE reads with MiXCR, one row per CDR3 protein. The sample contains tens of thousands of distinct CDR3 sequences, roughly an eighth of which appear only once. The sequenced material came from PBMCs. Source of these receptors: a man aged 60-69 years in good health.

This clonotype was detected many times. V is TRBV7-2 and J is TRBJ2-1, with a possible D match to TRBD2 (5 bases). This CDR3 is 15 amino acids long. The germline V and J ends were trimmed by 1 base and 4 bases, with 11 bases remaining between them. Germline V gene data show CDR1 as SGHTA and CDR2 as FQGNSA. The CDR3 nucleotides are TGTGCCAGCAGCTTAGAGGCAGCGGCTTACAATGAGCAGTTCTTC. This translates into CASSLEAAAYNEQFF. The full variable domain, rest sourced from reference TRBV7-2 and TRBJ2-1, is GAGVSQSPSNKVTEKGKDVELRCDPISGHTALYWYRQSLGQGLEFLIYFQGNSAPDKSGLPSDRFSAERTGGSVSTLTIQRTQQEDSAVYLCASSLEAAAYNEQFFGPGTRLTVL.

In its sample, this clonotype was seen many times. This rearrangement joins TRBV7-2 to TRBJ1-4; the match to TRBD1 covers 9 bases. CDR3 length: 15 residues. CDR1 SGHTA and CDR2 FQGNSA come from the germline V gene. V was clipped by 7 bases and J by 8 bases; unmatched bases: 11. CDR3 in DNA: TGTGCCAGCACCTTTGACAGGGGGAGAGAAGAAAAACTGTTTTTT. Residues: CASTFDRGREEKLFF.

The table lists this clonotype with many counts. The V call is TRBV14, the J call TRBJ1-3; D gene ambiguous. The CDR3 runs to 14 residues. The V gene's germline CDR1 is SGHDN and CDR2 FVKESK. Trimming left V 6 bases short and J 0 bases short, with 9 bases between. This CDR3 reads CASSRDASGNTIYF. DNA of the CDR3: TGTGCCAGCAGTCGGGATGCCTCTGGAAACACCATATATTTT. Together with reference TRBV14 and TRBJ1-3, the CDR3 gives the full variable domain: EAGVTQFPSHSVIEKGQTVTLRCDPISGHDNLYWYRRVMGKEIKFLLHFVKESKQDESGMPNNRFLAERTGGTYSTLKVQPAELEDSGVYFCASSRDASGNTIYFGEGSWLTVV.

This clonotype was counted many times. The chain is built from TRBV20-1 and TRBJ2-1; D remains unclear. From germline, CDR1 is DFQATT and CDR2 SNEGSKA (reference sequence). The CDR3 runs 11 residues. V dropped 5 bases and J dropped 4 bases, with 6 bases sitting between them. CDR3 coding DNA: TGCAGTGCTGCCCGATACAATGAGCAGTTCTTC. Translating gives CSAARYNEQFF.

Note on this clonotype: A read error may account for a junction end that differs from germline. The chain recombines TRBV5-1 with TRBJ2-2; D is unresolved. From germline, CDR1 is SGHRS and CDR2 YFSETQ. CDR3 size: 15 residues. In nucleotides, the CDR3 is TGCGCCATCAGCCGTATCCCTACGAACACCGGGGAGCTGTTTTTT. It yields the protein CAISRIPTNTGELFF.

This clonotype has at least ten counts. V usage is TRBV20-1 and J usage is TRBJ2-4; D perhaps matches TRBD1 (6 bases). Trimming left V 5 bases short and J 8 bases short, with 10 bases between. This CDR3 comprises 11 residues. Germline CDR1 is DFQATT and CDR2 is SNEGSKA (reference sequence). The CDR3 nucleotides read TGCAGTGCTGACAGGAAGCACATTCAGTACTTC. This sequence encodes CSADRKHIQYF.

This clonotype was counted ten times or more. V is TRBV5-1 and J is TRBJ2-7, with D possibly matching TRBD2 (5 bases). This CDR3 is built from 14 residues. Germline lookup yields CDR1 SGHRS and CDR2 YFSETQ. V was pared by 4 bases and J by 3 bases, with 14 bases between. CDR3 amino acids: CASSHGPAGYEQYF. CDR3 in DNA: TGCGCCAGCAGCCACGGCCCGGCGGGCTACGAGCAGTACTTC.